The clone carrying this TCR beta chain was detected only once. No antigen is known for it. The entry originates in a study of cytomegalovirus exposure and HLA in healthy donors. Findings and caveats of the study: Most TCR beta V segments were productive about 87% or about 30% of the time in an earlier analysis. In vitro confirmation showed a few CMV-associated chains to be CMV antigen specific. The authors enumerated 180 or so TCR beta chains as linked to cytomegalovirus.

From germline, CDR1 is MGHRA and CDR2 YSYEKL. Trimming pared 0 bases from V and 7 bases from J, leaving 6 bases between. The CDR3 sequence is 12 residues long. The PCR contained 60 Vbeta and 13 Jbeta primers. TCRdb keeps only in-frame clones here, not all; method: immunoSEQ multiplex PCR. The table has around 110,000 clones, 60% to 85% seen once; the top ten hold around 1.7%. This TCR was recovered from a woman aged 18-35 years in good health and CMV-seronegative. The V gene is TRBV4-1, the J gene TRBJ1-2; D unresolved. Source material: PBMCs. The CDR3 protein is CASSQESGGYTF. The CDR3 DNA reads TGCGCCAGCAGCCAAGAGAGTGGTGGCTACACCTTC.